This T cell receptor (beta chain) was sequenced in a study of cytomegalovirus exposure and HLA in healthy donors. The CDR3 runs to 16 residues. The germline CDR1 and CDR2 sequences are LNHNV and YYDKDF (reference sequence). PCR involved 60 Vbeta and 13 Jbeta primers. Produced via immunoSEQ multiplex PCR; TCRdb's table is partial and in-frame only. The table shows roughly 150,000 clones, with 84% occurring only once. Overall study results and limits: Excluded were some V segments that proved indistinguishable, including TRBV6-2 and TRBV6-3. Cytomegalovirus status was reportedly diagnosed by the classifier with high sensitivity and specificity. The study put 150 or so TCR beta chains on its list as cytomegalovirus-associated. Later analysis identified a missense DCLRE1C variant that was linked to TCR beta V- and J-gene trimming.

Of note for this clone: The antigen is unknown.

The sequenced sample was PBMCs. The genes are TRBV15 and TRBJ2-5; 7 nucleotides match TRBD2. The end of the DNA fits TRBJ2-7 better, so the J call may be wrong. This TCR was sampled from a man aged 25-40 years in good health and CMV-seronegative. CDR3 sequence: CATSRDFISGSYEQYF. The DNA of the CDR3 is TGTGCCACCAGCAGAGATTTCATTAGCGGGTCCTACGAGCAGTACTTC.